This TCR beta chain was sequenced in a study of cytotoxic CD8 clonotypes in ibrutinib-treated CLL. Background on the study: After treatment lasting a median approximately eleven months, range 6 to 36, response samples were collected.

This clone was seen once. The antigen is undetermined. TCRdb keeps only in-frame clones here, not all; method: immunoSEQ multiplex PCR. The repertoire holds 300,000 or so clones, with 67% as singletons. Investigators sourced approximately 2 micrograms of genomic DNA from cryopreserved PBMCs for TCR beta libraries. Study-wide results and caveats: Contraction or stability on treatment was seen for public clonotypes, which were uncommon.

Germline V gene data show CDR1 as SQVTM and CDR2 as ANQGSEA. Trimming pared 7 bases from V and 0 bases from J, leaving 6 bases between. There are 11 residues in the CDR3. This receptor was taken from a human donor with chronic lymphocytic leukemia. The V call is TRBV29-1, the J call TRBJ1-2; D unclear. The sequencing here drew on PBMCs, taken after 36 months of ibrutinib treatment. CDR3 coding DNA: TGCAGCGATGGGACTAACTATGGCTACACCTTC. It encodes CSDGTNYGYTF.